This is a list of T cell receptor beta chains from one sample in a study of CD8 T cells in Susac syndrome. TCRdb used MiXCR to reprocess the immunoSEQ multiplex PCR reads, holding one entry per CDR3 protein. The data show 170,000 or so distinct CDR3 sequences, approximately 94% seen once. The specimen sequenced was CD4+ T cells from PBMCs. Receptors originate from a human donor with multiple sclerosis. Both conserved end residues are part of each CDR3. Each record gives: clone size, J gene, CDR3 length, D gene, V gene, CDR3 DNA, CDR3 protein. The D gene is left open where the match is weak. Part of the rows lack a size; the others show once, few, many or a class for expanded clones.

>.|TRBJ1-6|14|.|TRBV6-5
TGTGCCAGCAGCGTGAATCCAAAGGGTTCACCCCTCCACTTT
CASSVNPKGSPLHF
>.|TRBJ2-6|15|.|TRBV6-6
TGTGCCAGCACAGGTAGCGGATCTGGGGCCAACGTCCTGACTTTC
CASTGSGSGANVLTF
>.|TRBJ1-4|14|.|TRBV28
TGTGCCAGCAGTTTGCGGCAGCGTAATGAAAAACTGTTTTTT
CASSLRQRNEKLFF
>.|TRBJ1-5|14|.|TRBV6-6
TGTGCCAGCAGTTACTCCAGTGTCAATCAGCCCCAGCATTTT
CASSYSSVNQPQHF
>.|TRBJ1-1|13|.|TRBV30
TGTGCCTGGAGTGTACGAGGGAACACTGAAGCTTTCTTT
CAWSVRGNTEAFF
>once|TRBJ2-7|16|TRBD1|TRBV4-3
TGCGCCAGCAGCAAGGGCGTCAGGGGGCAATGGTACGAGCAGTACTTC
CASSKGVRGQWYEQYF
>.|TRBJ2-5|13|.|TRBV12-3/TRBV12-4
TGTGCCAGCCGCAGGGGCACCCAAGAGACCCAGTACTTC
CASRRGTQETQYF
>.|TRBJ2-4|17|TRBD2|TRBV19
TGTGCCAGTAGCAACATGGGACTATCGCGGGCCAAAAACATTCAGTACTTC
CASSNMGLSRAKNIQYF
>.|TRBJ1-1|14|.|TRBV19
TGTGCCAGTAGACCTTACAGCATGAACACTGAAGCTTTCTTT
CASRPYSMNTEAFF
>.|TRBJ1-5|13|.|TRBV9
TGTGCCAGCAGCGTATCGACGGACCAGCCCCAGCATTTT
CASSVSTDQPQHF
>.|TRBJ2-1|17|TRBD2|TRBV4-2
TGTGCCAGCAGCCACACCGGTGGGACTAGCGGGAACAATGAGCAGTTCTTC
CASSHTGGTSGNNEQFF
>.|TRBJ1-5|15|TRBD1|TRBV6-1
TGTGCCAGCCAGAAGGCCACAGGGGGGAATCAGCCCCAGCATTTT
CASQKATGGNQPQHF
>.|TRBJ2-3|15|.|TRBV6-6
TGTGCCAGCAGTAGCCACCTGGGGGGCACAGATACGCAGTATTTT
CASSSHLGGTDTQYF
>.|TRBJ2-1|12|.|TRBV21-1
TGTGCCAGCAGCACCTTGACGGACCCGTGGTTCTTC
CASSTLTDPWFF
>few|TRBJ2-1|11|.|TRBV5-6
TGTGCCAGCAGTTCCAACTATGAGCAGTTCTTC
CASSSNYEQFF
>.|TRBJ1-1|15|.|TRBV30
TGTGCCTGGAGAACCGCGGACAGAGTGAACACTGAAGCTTTCTTT
CAWRTADRVNTEAFF
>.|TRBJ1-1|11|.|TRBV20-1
TGCAGTGCAGGGGGTGAAACTGAAGCTTTCTTT
CSAGGETEAFF
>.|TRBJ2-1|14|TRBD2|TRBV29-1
TGCAGCGTTGAATCCAGCGGGGGGGGCAATGAGCAGTTCTTC
CSVESSGGGNEQFF
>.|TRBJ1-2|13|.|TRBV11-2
TGTGCCAGCAGCTTAGGAGGAGGGGGTGGCTACACCTTC
CASSLGGGGGYTF
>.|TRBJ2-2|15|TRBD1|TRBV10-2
TGCGCCAGCAGTGAGTCGACAGGGCTCACCGGGGAGCTGTTTTTT
CASSESTGLTGELFF
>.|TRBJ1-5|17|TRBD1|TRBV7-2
TGTGCCAGCAGCTTAGCGAGTACAGGGGGCGCTGGGCAGCCCCAGCTTTTT
CASSLASTGGAGQPQLF
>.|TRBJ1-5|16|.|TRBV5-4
TGTGCCAGCAGCCTCGATGGGCAGGGAGGCAATCAGCCCCAGCATTTT
CASSLDGQGGNQPQHF
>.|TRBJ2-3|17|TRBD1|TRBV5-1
TGCGCCAGCAGCGGCCTGACAGGGGACAGGTCATACGATACGCAGTATTTT
CASSGLTGDRSYDTQYF
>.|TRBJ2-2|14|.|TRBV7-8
TGTGCCAGCACCCATAGCAGGGGCACCGGGGAGCTGTTTTTT
CASTHSRGTGELFF
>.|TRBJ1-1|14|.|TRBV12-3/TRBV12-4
TGTGCCAGCAGACCTTTGGACATCGGCACTGAAGCTTTCTTT
CASRPLDIGTEAFF
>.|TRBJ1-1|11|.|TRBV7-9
TGTGCCAGCACAAAGGACACTGAAGCTTTCTTT
CASTKDTEAFF
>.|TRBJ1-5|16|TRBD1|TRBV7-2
TGTGCCAGCAGCCCCCGGACAGGTGGTGGGGATCAGCCCCAGCATTTT
CASSPRTGGGDQPQHF
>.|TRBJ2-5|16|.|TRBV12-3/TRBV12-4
TGTGCCAGCAGCCTCCGGCGCCGGGACCCGGGGGAGACCCAGTACTTC
CASSLRRRDPGETQYF
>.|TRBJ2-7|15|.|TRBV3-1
TGTGCCAGCAGCCAAGATCTGGGCAAGAAATACGAGCAGTACTTC
CASSQDLGKKYEQYF